Included here is one T cell receptor beta chain sequence, with context. Its antigen is undetermined. Indicated treatment: roughly 11-day PBMC culture with coronavirus spike peptide pools or control peptides (ViraFEST assay). Unexposed donor CD4+ T cells predated the COVID-19 pandemic, collected 2011-2018. Cultured CD4+ T-cell DNA underwent Oncomine TCR Beta short-read sequencing. Genomic DNA was drawn out of CD4+ T cells grown in culture. TCRdb itself ran the PCR reads through MiXCR, one entry per CDR3 protein. Among roughly 9,500 distinct CDR3 sequences, approximately 31% were seen once, and the ten largest hold 20% to 25%. The data are from a study of vaccination and CD4 T cells after COVID-19. The CDR3 covers 15 residues. CDR1 is DFQATT, CDR2 SNEGSKA, per germline (reference sequence). With 0 bases clipped from V and 5 bases from J, the junction kept 5 bases outside the gene matches.

Sequenced sample: CD4+ T cells from blood, cultured in vitro. The clonotype comes from a human donor in good health. The V and J genes are TRBV20-1 and TRBJ2-3; 10 positions match TRBD2. CDR3 DNA sequence: TGCAGTGCTAGAGATGCTAGCGGGAGAGGAGATACGCAGTATTTT. Encoded protein: CSARDASGRGDTQYF.